These T cell receptor beta chains were read from a single sample in a study of Ad26.COV2.S vaccination and SARS-CoV-2 variants. Sequenced by immunoSEQ multiplex PCR; TCRdb stores in-frame clones only, minus some. This table has 450,000 to 550,000 clones, roughly 87% appearing once. The material was peripheral blood, obtained in a trial of Ad26.COV2.S vaccine versus placebo. The receptors originated from a person between 18 and 59 years old who received the Ad26.COV2.S COVID-19 vaccine or a placebo. CDR3s include the opening cysteine and the closing phenylalanine or tryptophan. The D gene is left open where the match is weak. Clone size is given for some rows only: seen once, a few or many times, or a class if the clone is expanded.

len: 15
j_gene: TRBJ2-1
abundance: -
d_gene: TRBD1
v_gene: TRBV4-1
CDR3nt: TGCGCCAGCAGCCTCCAGGGGGCAGGTTACAATGAGCAGTTCTTC
CDR3aa: CASSLQGAGYNEQFF

len: 13
j_gene: TRBJ1-1
abundance: -
d_gene: -
v_gene: TRBV6-5
CDR3nt: TGTGCCAGCAGTTACATTGGGAACACTGAAGCTTTCTTT
CDR3aa: CASSYIGNTEAFF

len: 12
j_gene: TRBJ2-4
abundance: -
d_gene: -
v_gene: TRBV11-2
CDR3nt: TGTGCCAGCAGCTTAGGCGAAAACATTCAGTACTTC
CDR3aa: CASSLGENIQYF

len: 15
j_gene: TRBJ2-7
abundance: -
d_gene: TRBD1
v_gene: TRBV5-1
CDR3nt: TGCGCCAGCAGCTTGGGATCCGGGACAGGCTACGAGCAGTACTTC
CDR3aa: CASSLGSGTGYEQYF

len: 15
j_gene: TRBJ1-3
abundance: -
d_gene: TRBD1
v_gene: TRBV6-6
CDR3nt: TGTGCCAGCAGTTATGGACAGGTCTCTGGAAACACCATATATTTT
CDR3aa: CASSYGQVSGNTIYF

len: 14
j_gene: TRBJ1-5
abundance: -
d_gene: -
v_gene: TRBV24-1
CDR3nt: TGTGCCACCAGTGATTATAAGGGAGAGGAGCCCCAGCATTTT
CDR3aa: CATSDYKGEEPQHF

len: 19
j_gene: TRBJ2-2
abundance: -
d_gene: TRBD2
v_gene: TRBV7-3
CDR3nt: TGTGCCAGCAGCTTACCTTGGGGGACTAGCGGGAGAAATACCGGGGAGCTGTTTTTT
CDR3aa: CASSLPWGTSGRNTGELFF

len: 14
j_gene: TRBJ1-5
abundance: -
d_gene: TRBD1
v_gene: TRBV6-6
CDR3nt: TGTGCCAGCACCTCACAGGGGGAATCACAGCCCCAGCATTTT
CDR3aa: CASTSQGESQPQHF

len: 13
j_gene: TRBJ2-7
abundance: -
d_gene: -
v_gene: TRBV28
CDR3nt: TGTGCCAGCAGGGTAGGCAGGGCCTACGAGCAGTACTTC
CDR3aa: CASRVGRAYEQYF

len: 14
j_gene: TRBJ1-2
abundance: -
d_gene: -
v_gene: TRBV24-1
CDR3nt: TGTGCCACCAGTGAGAGCCGGGGCCCGGGAGGCTACACCTTC
CDR3aa: CATSESRGPGGYTF

len: 15
j_gene: TRBJ2-5
abundance: -
d_gene: -
v_gene: TRBV3-1/TRBV3-2
CDR3nt: TGTGCCAGCAGCCAAGGTGCCAGGGACCTTCGGGCCCAGTACTTC
CDR3aa: CASSQGARDLRAQYF

len: 13
j_gene: TRBJ2-7
abundance: few
d_gene: -
v_gene: TRBV15
CDR3nt: TGTGCCACCGGGCGTGTGGGCACCTACGAGCAGTACTTC
CDR3aa: CATGRVGTYEQYF

len: 15
j_gene: TRBJ2-1
abundance: -
d_gene: TRBD1
v_gene: TRBV6-5
CDR3nt: TGTGCCAGCAGTTACCCCGGACAGGGGGCCGGAGAGCAGTTCTTC
CDR3aa: CASSYPGQGAGEQFF

len: 14
j_gene: TRBJ1-5
abundance: few
d_gene: TRBD1
v_gene: TRBV15
CDR3nt: TGTGCCACCAGGGCCAGGGGGGACCTAGGGCCCCAGCATTTT
CDR3aa: CATRARGDLGPQHF

len: 11
j_gene: TRBJ2-7
abundance: -
d_gene: -
v_gene: TRBV5-4
CDR3nt: TGTGCCAGCAGCTCTTCCTACGAGCAGTACTTC
CDR3aa: CASSSSYEQYF

len: 14
j_gene: TRBJ1-6
abundance: -
d_gene: -
v_gene: TRBV27
CDR3nt: TGTGCCAGCAGTAACCGGGGGGGGAATTCACCCCTCCACTTT
CDR3aa: CASSNRGGNSPLHF

len: 15
j_gene: TRBJ2-7
abundance: -
d_gene: TRBD1
v_gene: TRBV6-2/TRBV6-3
CDR3nt: TGTGCCAGCAGCCGTCTTGGACAGGGGTCCTACGAGCAGTACTTC
CDR3aa: CASSRLGQGSYEQYF

len: 15
j_gene: TRBJ1-2
abundance: -
d_gene: TRBD1
v_gene: TRBV7-8
CDR3nt: TGTGCCAGCAGCTTAGCGGAGACAGGGTCTTATGGCTACACCTTC
CDR3aa: CASSLAETGSYGYTF

len: 14
j_gene: TRBJ1-1
abundance: -
d_gene: -
v_gene: TRBV14
CDR3nt: TGTGCCAGCAGCCACCCTTACAAGAACACTGAAGCTTTCTTT
CDR3aa: CASSHPYKNTEAFF

len: 10
j_gene: TRBJ2-2
abundance: -
d_gene: -
v_gene: TRBV6-5
CDR3nt: TGTGCCAGCAAGGCCGGGGAGCTGTTTTTT
CDR3aa: CASKAGELFF

len: 15
j_gene: TRBJ1-2
abundance: -
d_gene: -
v_gene: TRBV5-4
CDR3nt: TGTGCCAGCAGCCCGCGTGGAGGACAGAGTTATGGCTACACCTTC
CDR3aa: CASSPRGGQSYGYTF

len: 15
j_gene: TRBJ1-5
abundance: -
d_gene: -
v_gene: TRBV4-1
CDR3nt: TGCGCCAGCAGCCAAGCCGGGATGAGCAATCAGCCCCAGCATTTT
CDR3aa: CASSQAGMSNQPQHF

len: 14
j_gene: TRBJ1-1
abundance: -
d_gene: -
v_gene: TRBV7-6
CDR3nt: TGTGCCAGCAGCCGAGCGGGTCTGAACACTGAAGCTTTCTTT
CDR3aa: CASSRAGLNTEAFF

len: 15
j_gene: TRBJ1-2
abundance: -
d_gene: -
v_gene: TRBV7-2
CDR3nt: TGTGCCAGCAGCTTAGACTGGGGAACTAACTATGGCTACACCTTC
CDR3aa: CASSLDWGTNYGYTF